Following are 11 T cell receptor beta chains from one sample sequenced in a study of blood T cell repertoires in COVID-19. Profiling relied on immunoSEQ multiplex PCR, and the TCRdb table lists in-frame clones only, not all of them. Of a few hundred thousand clones in the sample, around 86% were seen once. The sequenced sample consisted of peripheral blood. Every receptor here comes from a man aged 50 to 59 with active or convalescent COVID-19.

CDR3 bases: TGTGCCATCAGTGAGGCGGGACAGGGGAACCAAGAGACCCAGTACTTC. It encodes CAISEAGQGNQETQYF. This chain uses TRBV10-3 with TRBJ2-5; 10 bases align to TRBD1. Germline assignment: CDR1 ENHRY and CDR2 SYGVKD. This CDR3 is built from 16 residues. The V segment lost 2 bases and the J segment 0 bases; nucleotides outside the gene matches: 3.

The genes are TRBV6-5 and TRBJ2-1, with 8 bases fitting TRBD2. Per the germline V gene, CDR1 is MNHEY and CDR2 is SVGAGI. The CDR3 is 14 amino acids. The trim removed 8 bases at V and 0 bases at J, leaving 3 bases unmatched. The CDR3 here is CASGSGSSYNEQFF. The CDR3 nucleotides read TGTGCCAGCGGGAGCGGGAGCTCCTACAATGAGCAGTTCTTC.

The chain combines TRBV7-9 with TRBJ1-1; 8 bases line up with TRBD1. CDR3 size: 15 residues. The V gene's germline CDR1 is SEHNR and CDR2 FQNEAQ (reference sequence). The V and J ends lost 5 bases and 5 bases, in that order; junction bases with no gene match: 10. The chain's CDR3 is CASSEKRTGRTEAFF. The CDR3 region has the DNA TGTGCCAGCAGCGAAAAAAGGACAGGGAGGACTGAAGCTTTCTTT.

The chain has TRBV2 and TRBJ1-4; 9 bases fit TRBD1. The CDR3 is 14 amino acids. Germline V gene sequence: CDR1 SNHLY, CDR2 FYNNEI. V shed 7 bases and J 8 bases; nucleotides not matched to a gene: 8. Written as DNA, the CDR3 is TGTGCCAGCACAACAGGGGGCGCAGGGGAAAAACTGTTTTTT. This codes for CASTTGGAGEKLFF.

The V and J genes are TRBV9 and TRBJ2-4; D unresolved. The CDR3 covers 15 residues. V was cut by 0 bases and J by 0 bases, with 7 bases left in between. Germline V gene sequence: CDR1 SGDLS, CDR2 YYNGEE. The DNA for the CDR3 is TGTGCCAGCAGCGTAGATCCGGGAGCCAAAAACATTCAGTACTTC. Residues: CASSVDPGAKNIQYF.

The rearrangement links TRBV28 to TRBJ1-2; D not certain. The CDR3 extends over 12 amino acids. The V and J ends lost 7 bases and 1 base respectively, with 7 bases between them. Germline loops: CDR1 MDHEN, CDR2 SYDVKM. This CDR3 reads CASTLFNYGYTF. The CDR3 DNA is TGTGCCAGCACCCTCTTTAACTATGGCTACACCTTC.

The V call is TRBV12-3 or TRBV12-4, the J call TRBJ1-1; D is uncertain. This CDR3 spans 13 amino acids. V was trimmed by 3 bases and J by 4 bases, leaving 9 bases between them. This CDR3 is CASSFWESTEAFF. Written as DNA, the CDR3 is TGTGCCAGCAGTTTTTGGGAGAGCACTGAAGCTTTCTTT.

The rearrangement uses TRBV6-5 and TRBJ2-3; D unresolved. The V gene's germline CDR1 is MNHEY and CDR2 SVGAGI. Trimming cost V 2 bases and J 1 base, with 7 bases left between them. The CDR3 runs to 14 residues. CDR3 DNA: TGTGCCAGCAGTTACCCCCGAGGCACAGATACGCAGTATTTT. It yields the protein CASSYPRGTDTQYF.

The gene calls are TRBV7-9 and TRBJ1-4, with D perhaps matching TRBD1 (6 bases). Germline CDR1 SEHNR, CDR2 FQNEAQ (reference sequence). V lost 1 base, J lost 5 bases, and 8 bases lay in between. The CDR3 runs to 14 residues. This chain's CDR3 is CASSLGGTNEKLFF. CDR3 DNA sequence: TGTGCCAGCAGCTTAGGGGGGACAAATGAAAAACTGTTTTTT.

The chain recombines TRBV30 with TRBJ1-5; 9 bases agree with TRBD1. The CDR3 extends over 14 amino acids. Germline V lookup: CDR1 GTSNPN, CDR2 SVGIG (reference sequence). V trimming: 2 bases; J trimming: 2 bases; junction bases outside the gene matches: 1. For the CDR3, the DNA is TGTGCCTGGAGTCGGACAGGGGGCAATCAGCCCCAGCATTTT. Residues: CAWSRTGGNQPQHF.

This chain uses TRBV11-2 with TRBJ2-7; the D gene is possibly TRBD2 (5 bases). V shed 5 bases and J shed 0 bases, with 20 bases lying between them. CDR3 length equals 17 residues. Germline V gene lookup returns CDR1 SGHAT and CDR2 FQNNGV. The CDR3 spells CASSPKIRTGISYEQYF. CDR3 bases: TGTGCCAGCAGCCCGAAAATCAGGACGGGGATCTCCTACGAGCAGTACTTC.